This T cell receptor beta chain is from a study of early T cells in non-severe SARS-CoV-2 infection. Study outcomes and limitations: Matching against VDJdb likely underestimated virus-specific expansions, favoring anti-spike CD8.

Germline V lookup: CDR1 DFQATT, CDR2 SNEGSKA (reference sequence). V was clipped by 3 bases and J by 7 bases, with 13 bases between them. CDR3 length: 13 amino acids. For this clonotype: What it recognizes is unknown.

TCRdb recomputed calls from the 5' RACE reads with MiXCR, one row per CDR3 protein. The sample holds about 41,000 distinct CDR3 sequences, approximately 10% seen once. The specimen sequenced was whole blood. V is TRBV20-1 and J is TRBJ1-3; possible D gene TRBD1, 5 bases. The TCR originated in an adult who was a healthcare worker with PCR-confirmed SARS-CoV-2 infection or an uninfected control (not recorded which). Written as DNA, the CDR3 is TGCAGTGCTAGTCTTGGGGCAGCGAACACCATATATTTT. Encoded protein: CSASLGAANTIYF.